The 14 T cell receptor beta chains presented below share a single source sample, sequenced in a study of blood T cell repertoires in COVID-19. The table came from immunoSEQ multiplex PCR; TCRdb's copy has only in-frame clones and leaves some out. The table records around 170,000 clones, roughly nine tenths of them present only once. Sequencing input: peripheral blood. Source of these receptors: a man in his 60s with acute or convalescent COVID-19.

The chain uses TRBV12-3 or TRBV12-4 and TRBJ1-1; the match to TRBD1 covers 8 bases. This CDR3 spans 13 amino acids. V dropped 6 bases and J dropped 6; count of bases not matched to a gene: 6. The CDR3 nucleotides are TGTGCCAGCAGCCCTCAGGGGGCGGCTGAAGCTTTCTTT. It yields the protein CASSPQGAAEAFF.

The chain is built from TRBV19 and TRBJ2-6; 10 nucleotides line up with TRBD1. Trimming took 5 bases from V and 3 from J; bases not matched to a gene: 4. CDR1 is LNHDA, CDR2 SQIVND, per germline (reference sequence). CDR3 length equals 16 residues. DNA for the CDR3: TGTGCCAGTAGTTCGACAGGGGGCGGTGGGGCCAACGTCCTGACTTTC. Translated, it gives CASSSTGGGGANVLTF.

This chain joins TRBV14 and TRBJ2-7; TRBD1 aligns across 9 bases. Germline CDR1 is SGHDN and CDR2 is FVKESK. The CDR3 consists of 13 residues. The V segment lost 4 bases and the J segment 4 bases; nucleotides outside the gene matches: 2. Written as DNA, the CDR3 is TGTGCCAGCAGCCCAGGACAGGGGTACGAGCAGTACGTC. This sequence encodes CASSPGQGYEQYV.

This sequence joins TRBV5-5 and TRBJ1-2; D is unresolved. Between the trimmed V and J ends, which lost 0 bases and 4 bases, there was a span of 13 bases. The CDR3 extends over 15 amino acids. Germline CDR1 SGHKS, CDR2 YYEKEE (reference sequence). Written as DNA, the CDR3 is TGTGCCAGCAGCTTGGAACGGCGGCCCGTCTATGGCTACACCTTC. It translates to CASSLERRPVYGYTF.

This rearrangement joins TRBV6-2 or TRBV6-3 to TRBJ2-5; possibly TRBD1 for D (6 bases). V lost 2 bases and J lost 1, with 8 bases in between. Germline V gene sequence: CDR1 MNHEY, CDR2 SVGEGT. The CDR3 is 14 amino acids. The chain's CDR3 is CASSYPGVQETQYF. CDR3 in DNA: TGTGCCAGCAGTTACCCAGGGGTCCAAGAGACCCAGTACTTC.

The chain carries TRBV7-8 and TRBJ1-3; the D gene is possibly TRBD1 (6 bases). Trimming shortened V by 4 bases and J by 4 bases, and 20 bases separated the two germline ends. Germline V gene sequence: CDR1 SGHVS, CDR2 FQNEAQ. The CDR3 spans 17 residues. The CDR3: CASSSMGAPEIGNTIYF. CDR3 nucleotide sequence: TGTGCCAGCAGCTCGATGGGGGCCCCCGAGATAGGAAACACCATATATTTT.

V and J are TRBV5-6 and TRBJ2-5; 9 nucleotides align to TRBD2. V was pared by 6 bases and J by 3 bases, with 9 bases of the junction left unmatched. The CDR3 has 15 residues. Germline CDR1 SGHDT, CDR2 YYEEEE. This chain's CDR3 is CASNVLAGEEETQYF. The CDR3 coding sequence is TGTGCCAGCAACGTCTTAGCGGGAGAGGAAGAGACCCAGTACTTC.

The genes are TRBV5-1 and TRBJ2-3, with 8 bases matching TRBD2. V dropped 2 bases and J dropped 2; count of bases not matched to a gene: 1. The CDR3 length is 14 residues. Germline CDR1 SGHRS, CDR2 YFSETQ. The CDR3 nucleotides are TGCGCCAGCAGCTTAGCGGGAGCCACAGATACGCAGTATTTT. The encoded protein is CASSLAGATDTQYF. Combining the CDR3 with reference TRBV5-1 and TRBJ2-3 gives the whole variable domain KAGVTQTPRYLIKTRGQQVTLSCSPISGHRSVSWYQQTPGQGLQFLFEYFSETQRNKGNFPGRFSGRQFSNSRSEMNVSTLELGDSALYLCASSLAGATDTQYFGPGTRLTVL.

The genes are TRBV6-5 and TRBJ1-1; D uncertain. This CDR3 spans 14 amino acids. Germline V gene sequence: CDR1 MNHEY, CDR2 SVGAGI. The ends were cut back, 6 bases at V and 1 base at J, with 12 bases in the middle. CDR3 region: CASSGSAWNTEAFF. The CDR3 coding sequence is TGTGCCAGCAGCGGGAGTGCCTGGAACACTGAAGCTTTCTTT.

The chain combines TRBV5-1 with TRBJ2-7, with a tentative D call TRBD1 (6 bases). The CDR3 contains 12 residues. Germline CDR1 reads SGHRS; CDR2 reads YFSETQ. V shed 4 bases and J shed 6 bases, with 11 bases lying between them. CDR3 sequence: CASSQQGLEQYF. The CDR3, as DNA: TGCGCCAGCAGCCAACAGGGTCTCGAGCAGTACTTC.

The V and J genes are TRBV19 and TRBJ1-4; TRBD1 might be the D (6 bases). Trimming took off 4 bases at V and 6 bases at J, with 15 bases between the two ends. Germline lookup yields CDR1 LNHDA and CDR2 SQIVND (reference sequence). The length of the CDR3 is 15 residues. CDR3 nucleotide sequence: TGTGCCAGTAGTAAGGGACAATCCAGCGATGAAAAACTGTTTTTT. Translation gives CASSKGQSSDEKLFF. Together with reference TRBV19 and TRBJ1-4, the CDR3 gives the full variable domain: DGGITQSPKYLFRKEGQNVTLSCEQNLNHDAMYWYRQDPGQGLRLIYYSQIVNDFQKGDIAEGYSVSREKKESFPLTVTSAQKNPTAFYLCASSKGQSSDEKLFFGSGTQLSVL.

CDR3 amino acids: CASSLARDTQYF. CDR3 DNA sequence: TGCGCCAGCAGCTTGGCCCGGGATACGCAGTATTTT. This chain links TRBV5-1 with TRBJ2-3; D uncertain. Trimming removed 0 bases from V and 6 bases from J, with 5 bases in between. The CDR3 contains 12 residues. Germline V gene data show CDR1 as SGHRS and CDR2 as YFSETQ.

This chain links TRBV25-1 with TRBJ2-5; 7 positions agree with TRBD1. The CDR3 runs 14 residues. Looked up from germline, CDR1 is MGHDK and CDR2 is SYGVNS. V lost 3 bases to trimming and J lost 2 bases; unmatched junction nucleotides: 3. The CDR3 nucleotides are TGTGCCAGCAGTGACGACAGGGCGCAAGAGACCCAGTACTTC. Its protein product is CASSDDRAQETQYF. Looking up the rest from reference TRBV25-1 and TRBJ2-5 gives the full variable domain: EADIYQTPRYLVIGTGKKITLECSQTMGHDKMYWYQQDPGMELHLIHYSYGVNSTEKGDLSSESTVSRIRTEHFPLTLESARPSHTSQYLCASSDDRAQETQYFGPGTRLLVL.

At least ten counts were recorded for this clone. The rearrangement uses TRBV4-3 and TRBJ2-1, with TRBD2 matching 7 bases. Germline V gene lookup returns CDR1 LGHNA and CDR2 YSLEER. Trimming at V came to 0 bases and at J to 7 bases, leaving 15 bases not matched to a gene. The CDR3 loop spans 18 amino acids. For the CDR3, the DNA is TGCGCCAGCAGCCAAGATCCGGCTAGCGGCAGCTTAGGGAATGAGCAGTTCTTC. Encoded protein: CASSQDPASGSLGNEQFF.